This TCR beta chain appears in the sequencing data of a study of blood T cell repertoires in COVID-19. Across the whole study: Samples representing acute and convalescent COVID-19 were sourced from the United States, Italy and Spain.

The CDR3 consists of 18 residues. Trimming shortened V by 4 bases and J by 0 bases, and 21 bases separated the two germline ends. Germline CDR1 and CDR2: KGHSH and LQKENI. The age range of participants was 18 to 89 years, with residence in 20 to 25 US areas. Up to 2 weeks before entering the study, exposed participants had met a COVID-19 case. Original processing methods: Amplification from reference gene primers served as the basis for estimated nucleated cell counts. Method: immunoSEQ multiplex PCR; TCRdb's copy keeps in-frame clones and lacks some. D and trimming come from the DNA, and the V and J calls and clone size come from that table. The data hold 130,000 to 150,000 clones, with 75% to 90% observed a single time.

Sequenced sample: PBMCs or T cells enriched from blood (not recorded which). The chain employs TRBV18 and TRBJ1-2; a weak D match, TRBD1 (6 bases). The source is a woman aged 40 to 50 who had been exposed to COVID-19. The CDR3 is CASSQTRDTGSSNYGYTF. CDR3 DNA: TGTGCCAGCTCACAAACCCGGGACACCGGGTCATCTAACTATGGCTACACCTTC.